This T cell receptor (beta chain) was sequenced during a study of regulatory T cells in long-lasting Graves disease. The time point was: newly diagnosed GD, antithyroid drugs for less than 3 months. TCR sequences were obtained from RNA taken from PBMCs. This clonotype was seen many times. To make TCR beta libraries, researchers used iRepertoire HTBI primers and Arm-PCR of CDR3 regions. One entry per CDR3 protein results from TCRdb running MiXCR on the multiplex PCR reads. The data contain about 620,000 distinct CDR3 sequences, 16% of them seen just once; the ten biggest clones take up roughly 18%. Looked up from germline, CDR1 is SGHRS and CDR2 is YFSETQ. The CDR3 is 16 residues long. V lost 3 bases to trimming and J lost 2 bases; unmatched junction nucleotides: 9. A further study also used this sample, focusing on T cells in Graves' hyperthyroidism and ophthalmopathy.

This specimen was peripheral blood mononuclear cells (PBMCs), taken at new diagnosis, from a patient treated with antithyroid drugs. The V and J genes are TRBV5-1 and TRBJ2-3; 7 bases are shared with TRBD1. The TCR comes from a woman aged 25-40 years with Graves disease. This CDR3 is CASSSGTATSTDTQYF. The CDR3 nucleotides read TGCGCCAGCAGCTCAGGGACAGCAACCTCCACAGATACGCAGTATTTT.